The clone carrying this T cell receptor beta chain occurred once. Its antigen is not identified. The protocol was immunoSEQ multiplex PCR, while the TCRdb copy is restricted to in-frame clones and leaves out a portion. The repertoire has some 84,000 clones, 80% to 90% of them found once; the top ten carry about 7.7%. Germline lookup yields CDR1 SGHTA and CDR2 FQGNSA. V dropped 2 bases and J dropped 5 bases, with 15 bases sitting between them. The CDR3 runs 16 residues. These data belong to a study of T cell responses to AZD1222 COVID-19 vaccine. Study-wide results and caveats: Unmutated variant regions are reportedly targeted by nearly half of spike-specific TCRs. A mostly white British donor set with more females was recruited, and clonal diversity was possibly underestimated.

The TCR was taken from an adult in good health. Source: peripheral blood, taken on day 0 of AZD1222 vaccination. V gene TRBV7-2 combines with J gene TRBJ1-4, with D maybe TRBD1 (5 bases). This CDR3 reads CASSLLGPWGNEKLFF. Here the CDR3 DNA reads TGTGCCAGCAGCTTACTGGGTCCATGGGGGAATGAAAAACTGTTTTTT.